These 5 T cell receptor beta chains share one sample of origin, sequenced in a study of blood T cell repertoires in COVID-19. Clones were read by immunoSEQ multiplex PCR, and TCRdb kept only the in-frame ones, dropping some. This sample has tens of thousands of clones, with 75% to 90% found just once. The sample was peripheral blood. All receptors come from a man aged 50-59 years with active COVID-19.

The chain links TRBV3-1 (or the pseudogene TRBV3-2) to TRBJ1-3; D not certain. The germline gives CDR1 LGHDT, CDR2 YNNKEL (reference sequence). Deletions cut 3 bases from V and 0 bases from J, with 12 bases between. The CDR3 is 16 amino acids. CDR3 nucleotides: TGTGCCAGCAGCCAGGCACGACTTCGCTCTGGAAACACCATATATTTT. Its translation: CASSQARLRSGNTIYF.

The chain uses TRBV18 and TRBJ1-1; D is unresolved. V was pared by 1 base and J by 6 bases, with 9 bases between. This CDR3 spans 13 amino acids. Germline CDR1 is KGHSH and CDR2 is LQKENI. In nucleotides, the CDR3 is TGTGCCAGCTCACCACACGTCGGGGCTGAAGCTTTCTTT. The encoded protein is CASSPHVGAEAFF.

The V and J genes are TRBV7-2 and TRBJ2-2; tentatively, D is TRBD1 (6 bases). V lost 3 bases and J 8 bases, leaving 10 bases between the germline ends. Germline CDR1 and CDR2: SGHTA and FQGNSA. The CDR3 has 13 residues. As DNA, the CDR3 is TGTGCCAGCAGCTTCCAGGGGATAGGGGAGCTGTTTTTT. This gives the protein CASSFQGIGELFF.

The chain joins TRBV4-2 to TRBJ2-7, with 14 bases identical to TRBD2. The CDR3 runs 16 residues. Germline loops: CDR1 LGHNA, CDR2 YNFKEQ. The V and J ends lost 3 bases and 7 bases, in that order; junction bases with no gene match: 8. This CDR3 reads CASSHWTSGGSQEQYF. In DNA form, the CDR3 reads TGTGCCAGCAGCCACTGGACTAGCGGGGGGTCTCAGGAGCAGTACTTC.

The table lists this clone with a count of one. The CDR3 DNA reads TGTGCCTGGAGAGAGGCCTATAGCAATCAGCCCCAGCATTTT. This gives the protein CAWREAYSNQPQHF. V usage is TRBV30 and J usage is TRBJ1-5; no clear D gene. V shed 3 bases and J shed 0 bases, with 9 bases lying between them. The germline gives CDR1 GTSNPN, CDR2 SVGIG (reference sequence). The CDR3 consists of 14 residues.